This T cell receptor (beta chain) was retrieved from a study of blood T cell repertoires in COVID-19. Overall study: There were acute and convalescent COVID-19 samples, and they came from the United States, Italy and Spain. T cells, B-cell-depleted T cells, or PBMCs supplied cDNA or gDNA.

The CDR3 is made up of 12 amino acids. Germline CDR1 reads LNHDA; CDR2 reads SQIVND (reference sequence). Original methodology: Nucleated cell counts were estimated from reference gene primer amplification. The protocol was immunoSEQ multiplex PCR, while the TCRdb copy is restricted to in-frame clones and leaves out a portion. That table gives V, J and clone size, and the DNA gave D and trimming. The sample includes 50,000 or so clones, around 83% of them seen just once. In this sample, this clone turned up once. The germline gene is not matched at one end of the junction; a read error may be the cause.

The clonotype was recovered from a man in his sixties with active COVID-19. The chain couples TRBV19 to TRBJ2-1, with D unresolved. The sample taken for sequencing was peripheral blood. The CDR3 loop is CASSIGGAEPFF. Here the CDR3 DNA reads TGTGCCAGTAGTATAGGAGGAGCTGAGCCGTTCTTC.